The rows below give T cell receptor beta chains drawn from one sample of a study of CD8 T cells in acute hepatitis C reinfection. Repertoires were generated with immunoSEQ multiplex PCR, while TCRdb's copy carries only in-frame clones and drops some. This sample has tens of thousands of clones, with roughly 88% found just once. Sequences were obtained from naive CD8+ T cells from PBMCs. All receptors derive from a woman aged 18 to 35 who spontaneously cleared hepatitis C infection. Both conserved end residues are part of each CDR3. A D gene is named only where the DNA matches it firmly. Only part of the rows carry a size: once, few, many, or a class if the clone is expanded.

j_call: TRBJ2-1; clone_size: NA; v_call: TRBV29-1; d_call: TRBD2; cdr3_length: 17; cdr3_aa: CSVEIVPSGRWHNEQFF; cdr3_nt: TGCAGCGTTGAAATTGTGCCTAGCGGGAGATGGCACAATGAGCAGTTCTTC
j_call: TRBJ1-1; clone_size: once; v_call: TRBV7-3; d_call: TRBD1; cdr3_length: 15; cdr3_aa: CASSIDRGPNTEAFF; cdr3_nt: TGTGCCAGCAGCATAGACAGGGGGCCGAACACTGAAGCTTTCTTT
j_call: TRBJ2-7; clone_size: NA; v_call: TRBV9; d_call: TRBD2; cdr3_length: 15; cdr3_aa: CASSTQSGRGDEQYF; cdr3_nt: TGTGCCAGCAGCACCCAGAGCGGGAGAGGGGACGAGCAGTACTTC
j_call: TRBJ2-5; clone_size: NA; v_call: TRBV7-7; d_call: NA; cdr3_length: 14; cdr3_aa: CASSLTSVEETQYF; cdr3_nt: TGTGCCAGCAGCCTGACTAGTGTTGAAGAGACCCAGTACTTC
j_call: TRBJ2-2; clone_size: NA; v_call: TRBV5-1; d_call: TRBD2; cdr3_length: 17; cdr3_aa: CASSVFLAGQNTGELFF; cdr3_nt: TGCGCCAGCAGCGTTTTTCTAGCGGGACAGAACACCGGGGAGCTGTTTTTT
j_call: TRBJ2-4; clone_size: NA; v_call: TRBV4-1; d_call: NA; cdr3_length: 16; cdr3_aa: CASSPEFPSAKNIQYF; cdr3_nt: TGCGCCAGCAGCCCTGAATTTCCAAGTGCCAAAAACATTCAGTACTTC
j_call: TRBJ1-1; clone_size: NA; v_call: TRBV6-1; d_call: NA; cdr3_length: 20; cdr3_aa: CASSEVGGGAQLVLNTEAFF; cdr3_nt: TGTGCCAGCAGTGAAGTTGGTGGGGGGGCGCAATTAGTTTTGAACACTGAAGCTTTCTTT
j_call: TRBJ2-1; clone_size: NA; v_call: TRBV4-2; d_call: TRBD2; cdr3_length: 14; cdr3_aa: CASSQEVAGPEQFF; cdr3_nt: TGTGCCAGCAGCCAAGAGGTAGCGGGACCGGAACAGTTCTTC
j_call: TRBJ1-1; clone_size: NA; v_call: TRBV29-1; d_call: NA; cdr3_length: 11; cdr3_aa: CSGTVNTEAFF; cdr3_nt: TGCAGCGGGACAGTGAACACTGAAGCTTTCTTT
j_call: TRBJ2-1; clone_size: NA; v_call: TRBV7-9; d_call: TRBD2; cdr3_length: 15; cdr3_aa: CASSLLAGEWNEQFF; cdr3_nt: TGTGCCAGCAGCCTCCTAGCGGGAGAATGGAATGAGCAGTTCTTC
j_call: TRBJ2-7; clone_size: NA; v_call: TRBV15; d_call: NA; cdr3_length: 14; cdr3_aa: CATSSRTAAQEQYF; cdr3_nt: TGTGCCACCAGCTCCAGGACCGCCGCTCAAGAGCAGTACTTC
j_call: TRBJ1-5; clone_size: NA; v_call: TRBV27; d_call: TRBD1; cdr3_length: 16; cdr3_aa: CASSGTGTGQNQPQHF; cdr3_nt: TGTGCCAGCAGTGGAACCGGGACAGGGCAAAATCAGCCCCAGCATTTT
j_call: TRBJ2-7; clone_size: once; v_call: TRBV11-2; d_call: NA; cdr3_length: 12; cdr3_aa: CASSLGFYEQYF; cdr3_nt: TGTGCCAGCAGCTTAGGCTTCTACGAGCAGTACTTC
j_call: TRBJ2-4; clone_size: NA; v_call: TRBV29-1; d_call: TRBD1; cdr3_length: 13; cdr3_aa: CGVESGTENIQYF; cdr3_nt: TGCGGCGTTGAGTCCGGGACAGAAAACATTCAGTACTTC
j_call: TRBJ1-3; clone_size: NA; v_call: TRBV7-9; d_call: NA; cdr3_length: 13; cdr3_aa: CASRVPSGNTIYF; cdr3_nt: TGTGCCAGCCGCGTTCCCTCTGGAAACACCATATATTTT
j_call: TRBJ1-5; clone_size: NA; v_call: TRBV30; d_call: NA; cdr3_length: 14; cdr3_aa: CAWSVGRANQPQHF; cdr3_nt: TGTGCCTGGAGTGTAGGAAGGGCCAATCAGCCCCAGCATTTT
j_call: TRBJ1-2; clone_size: NA; v_call: TRBV11-2; d_call: NA; cdr3_length: 14; cdr3_aa: CASSTKRGAEGYTF; cdr3_nt: TGTGCCAGCAGCACGAAGAGAGGGGCAGAGGGCTACACCTTC
j_call: TRBJ1-2; clone_size: NA; v_call: TRBV15; d_call: TRBD1; cdr3_length: 15; cdr3_aa: CATSIWTGSDYGYTF; cdr3_nt: TGTGCCACCAGCATCTGGACAGGGTCGGACTATGGCTACACCTTC
j_call: TRBJ2-7; clone_size: NA; v_call: TRBV10-1; d_call: TRBD1; cdr3_length: 13; cdr3_aa: CASSSDRGYEQYF; cdr3_nt: TGCGCCAGCAGTTCCGACAGGGGGTACGAGCAGTACTTC
j_call: TRBJ2-7; clone_size: NA; v_call: TRBV29-1; d_call: NA; cdr3_length: 13; cdr3_aa: CSVEWGFSYEQYF; cdr3_nt: TGCAGCGTTGAATGGGGGTTTTCCTACGAGCAGTACTTC
j_call: TRBJ1-2; clone_size: NA; v_call: TRBV10-3; d_call: NA; cdr3_length: 11; cdr3_aa: CAPLDRYGYPF; cdr3_nt: TGTGCCCCCCTCGACAGGTATGGCTACCCCTTC
j_call: TRBJ2-7; clone_size: NA; v_call: TRBV5-4; d_call: NA; cdr3_length: 17; cdr3_aa: CASSPRVGAGSSYEQYF; cdr3_nt: TGTGCCAGCAGCCCCCGGGTTGGGGCGGGAAGTTCCTACGAGCAGTACTTC
j_call: TRBJ2-3; clone_size: NA; v_call: TRBV6-4; d_call: NA; cdr3_length: 13; cdr3_aa: CASSDYPTDTQYF; cdr3_nt: TGTGCCAGCAGTGACTACCCCACAGATACGCAGTATTTT
j_call: TRBJ2-1; clone_size: NA; v_call: TRBV5-1; d_call: TRBD2; cdr3_length: 15; cdr3_aa: CASNPTAGALDEQFF; cdr3_nt: TGCGCCAGCAACCCGACCGCGGGAGCTCTGGATGAGCAGTTCTTC
j_call: TRBJ2-6; clone_size: NA; v_call: TRBV11-2; d_call: NA; cdr3_length: 19; cdr3_aa: CASSFPAGTKDAGANVLTF; cdr3_nt: TGTGCCAGCAGCTTCCCCGCGGGGACAAAAGATGCTGGGGCCAACGTCCTGACTTTC
j_call: TRBJ2-7; clone_size: NA; v_call: TRBV5-5; d_call: NA; cdr3_length: 14; cdr3_aa: CASSPTFSSYEQYF; cdr3_nt: TGTGCCAGCTCGCCGACGTTCAGCTCCTACGAGCAGTACTTC
j_call: TRBJ2-1; clone_size: NA; v_call: TRBV11-2; d_call: NA; cdr3_length: 14; cdr3_aa: CASSPTGRNNEQFF; cdr3_nt: TGTGCCAGCAGCCCTACAGGGAGGAACAATGAGCAGTTCTTC
j_call: TRBJ2-1; clone_size: NA; v_call: TRBV7-9; d_call: TRBD2; cdr3_length: 15; cdr3_aa: CASSGTGLAGVEQFF; cdr3_nt: TGTGCCAGCAGCGGGACCGGACTAGCGGGAGTGGAGCAGTTCTTC
j_call: TRBJ1-5; clone_size: few; v_call: TRBV10-3; d_call: TRBD1; cdr3_length: 15; cdr3_aa: CAISPTGQPNQPQHF; cdr3_nt: TGTGCCATCAGCCCAACGGGACAGCCAAATCAGCCCCAGCATTTT
j_call: TRBJ2-7; clone_size: NA; v_call: TRBV11-3; d_call: NA; cdr3_length: 15; cdr3_aa: CASSDGGNNSYEQYF; cdr3_nt: TGTGCCAGCAGCGATGGGGGGAATAACTCCTACGAGCAGTACTTC
j_call: TRBJ1-1; clone_size: few; v_call: TRBV4-1; d_call: TRBD1; cdr3_length: 15; cdr3_aa: CASSQFGTDDTEAFF; cdr3_nt: TGCGCCAGCAGCCAGTTCGGGACAGACGACACTGAAGCTTTCTTT
j_call: TRBJ2-1; clone_size: NA; v_call: TRBV27; d_call: NA; cdr3_length: 17; cdr3_aa: CASSPPIPLMVYNEQFF; cdr3_nt: TGTGCCAGCAGTCCTCCGATTCCACTCATGGTGTACAATGAGCAGTTCTTC
j_call: TRBJ2-1; clone_size: NA; v_call: TRBV25-1; d_call: TRBD1; cdr3_length: 14; cdr3_aa: CASSWTGDDDEQFF; cdr3_nt: TGTGCCAGCAGTTGGACAGGGGACGACGATGAGCAGTTCTTC
j_call: TRBJ2-7; clone_size: NA; v_call: TRBV19; d_call: NA; cdr3_length: 15; cdr3_aa: CASSWTDQRGYEQYF; cdr3_nt: TGTGCCAGTAGTTGGACCGACCAACGAGGGTACGAGCAGTACTTC
j_call: TRBJ2-1; clone_size: NA; v_call: TRBV4-1; d_call: TRBD1; cdr3_length: 15; cdr3_aa: CASSHRDSGNNEQFF; cdr3_nt: TGCGCCAGCAGCCACCGGGACAGTGGGAACAATGAGCAGTTCTTC
j_call: TRBJ2-3; clone_size: once; v_call: TRBV7-6; d_call: TRBD1; cdr3_length: 16; cdr3_aa: CASSLRSGTVADTQYF; cdr3_nt: TGTGCCAGCAGCTTAAGGTCCGGGACAGTGGCAGATACGCAGTATTTT
j_call: TRBJ2-3; clone_size: NA; v_call: TRBV11-2; d_call: TRBD2; cdr3_length: 16; cdr3_aa: CASSLETSGTSDTQYF; cdr3_nt: TGTGCCAGCAGCTTAGAGACTAGCGGGACGTCAGATACGCAGTATTTT
j_call: TRBJ2-3; clone_size: NA; v_call: TRBV29-1; d_call: TRBD2; cdr3_length: 16; cdr3_aa: CSVLPEGAGAPDTQYF; cdr3_nt: TGCAGCGTACTTCCTGAGGGAGCGGGAGCTCCAGATACGCAGTATTTT
j_call: TRBJ1-1; clone_size: once; v_call: TRBV2; d_call: NA; cdr3_length: 13; cdr3_aa: CASSEYGGTEAFF; cdr3_nt: TGTGCCAGCAGTGAATACGGCGGTACTGAAGCTTTCTTT
j_call: TRBJ2-7; clone_size: NA; v_call: TRBV5-8; d_call: NA; cdr3_length: 14; cdr3_aa: CASLPYSDYYEQYF; cdr3_nt: TGTGCCAGCCTCCCTTACTCGGACTATTACGAGCAGTACTTC
j_call: TRBJ1-1; clone_size: NA; v_call: TRBV12-2; d_call: NA; cdr3_length: 15; cdr3_aa: CASLWRAAVNTEAFF; cdr3_nt: TGTGCAAGTCTCTGGAGGGCAGCAGTGAACACTGAAGCTTTCTTT
j_call: TRBJ2-4; clone_size: NA; v_call: TRBV19; d_call: NA; cdr3_length: 13; cdr3_aa: CASRGSARRIQYF; cdr3_nt: TGTGCCAGTAGGGGTTCGGCGAGGCGCATTCAGTACTTC
j_call: TRBJ1-1; clone_size: NA; v_call: TRBV6-4; d_call: TRBD1; cdr3_length: 13; cdr3_aa: CASSDTGDSEAFF; cdr3_nt: TGTGCCAGCAGTGACACTGGGGACAGTGAAGCTTTCTTT
j_call: TRBJ1-1; clone_size: NA; v_call: TRBV25-1; d_call: TRBD1; cdr3_length: 12; cdr3_aa: CASRVGQVEAFF; cdr3_nt: TGTGCCAGCAGAGTAGGACAGGTCGAGGCTTTCTTT